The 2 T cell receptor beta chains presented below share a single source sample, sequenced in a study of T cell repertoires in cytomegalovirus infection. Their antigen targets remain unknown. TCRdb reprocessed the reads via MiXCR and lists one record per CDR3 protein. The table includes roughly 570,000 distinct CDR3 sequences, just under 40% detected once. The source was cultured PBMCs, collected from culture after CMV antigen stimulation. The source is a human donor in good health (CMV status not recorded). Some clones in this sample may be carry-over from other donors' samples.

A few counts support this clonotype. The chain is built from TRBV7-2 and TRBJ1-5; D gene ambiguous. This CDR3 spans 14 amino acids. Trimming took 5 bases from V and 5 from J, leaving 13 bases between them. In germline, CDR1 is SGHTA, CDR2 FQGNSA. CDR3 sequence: CASSQDRVDQPQHF. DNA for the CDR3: TGTGCCAGCAGCCAGGACCGGGTGGATCAGCCCCAGCATTTT.

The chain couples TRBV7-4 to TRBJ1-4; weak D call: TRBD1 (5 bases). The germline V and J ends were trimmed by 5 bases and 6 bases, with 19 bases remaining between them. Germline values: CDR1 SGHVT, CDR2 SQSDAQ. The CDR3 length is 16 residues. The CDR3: CASSPPGAQADEKLFF. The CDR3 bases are TGTGCCAGCAGCCCCCCCGGGGCCCAGGCCGATGAAAAACTGTTTTTT.